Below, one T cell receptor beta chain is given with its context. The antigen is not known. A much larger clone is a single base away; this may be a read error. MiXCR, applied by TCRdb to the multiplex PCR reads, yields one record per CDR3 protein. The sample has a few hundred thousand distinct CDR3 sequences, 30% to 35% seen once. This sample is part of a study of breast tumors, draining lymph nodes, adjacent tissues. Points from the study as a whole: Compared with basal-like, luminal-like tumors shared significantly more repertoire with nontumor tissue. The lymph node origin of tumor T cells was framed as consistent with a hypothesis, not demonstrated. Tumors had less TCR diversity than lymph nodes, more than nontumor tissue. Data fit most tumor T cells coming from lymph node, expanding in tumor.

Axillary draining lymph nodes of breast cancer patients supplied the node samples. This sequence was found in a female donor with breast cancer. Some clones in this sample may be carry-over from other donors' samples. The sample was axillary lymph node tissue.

This chain's CDR3 is CASSFLDREGYGYPF. CDR3 in DNA: TGTGCCAGCAGCTTCCTAGACAGGGAGGGCTATGGCTACCCCTTC. The gene calls are TRBV7-9 and TRBJ1-2, with TRBD1 matching 7 bases. The CDR3 is made up of 15 amino acids. Looked up from germline, CDR1 is SEHNR and CDR2 is FQNEAQ (reference sequence).